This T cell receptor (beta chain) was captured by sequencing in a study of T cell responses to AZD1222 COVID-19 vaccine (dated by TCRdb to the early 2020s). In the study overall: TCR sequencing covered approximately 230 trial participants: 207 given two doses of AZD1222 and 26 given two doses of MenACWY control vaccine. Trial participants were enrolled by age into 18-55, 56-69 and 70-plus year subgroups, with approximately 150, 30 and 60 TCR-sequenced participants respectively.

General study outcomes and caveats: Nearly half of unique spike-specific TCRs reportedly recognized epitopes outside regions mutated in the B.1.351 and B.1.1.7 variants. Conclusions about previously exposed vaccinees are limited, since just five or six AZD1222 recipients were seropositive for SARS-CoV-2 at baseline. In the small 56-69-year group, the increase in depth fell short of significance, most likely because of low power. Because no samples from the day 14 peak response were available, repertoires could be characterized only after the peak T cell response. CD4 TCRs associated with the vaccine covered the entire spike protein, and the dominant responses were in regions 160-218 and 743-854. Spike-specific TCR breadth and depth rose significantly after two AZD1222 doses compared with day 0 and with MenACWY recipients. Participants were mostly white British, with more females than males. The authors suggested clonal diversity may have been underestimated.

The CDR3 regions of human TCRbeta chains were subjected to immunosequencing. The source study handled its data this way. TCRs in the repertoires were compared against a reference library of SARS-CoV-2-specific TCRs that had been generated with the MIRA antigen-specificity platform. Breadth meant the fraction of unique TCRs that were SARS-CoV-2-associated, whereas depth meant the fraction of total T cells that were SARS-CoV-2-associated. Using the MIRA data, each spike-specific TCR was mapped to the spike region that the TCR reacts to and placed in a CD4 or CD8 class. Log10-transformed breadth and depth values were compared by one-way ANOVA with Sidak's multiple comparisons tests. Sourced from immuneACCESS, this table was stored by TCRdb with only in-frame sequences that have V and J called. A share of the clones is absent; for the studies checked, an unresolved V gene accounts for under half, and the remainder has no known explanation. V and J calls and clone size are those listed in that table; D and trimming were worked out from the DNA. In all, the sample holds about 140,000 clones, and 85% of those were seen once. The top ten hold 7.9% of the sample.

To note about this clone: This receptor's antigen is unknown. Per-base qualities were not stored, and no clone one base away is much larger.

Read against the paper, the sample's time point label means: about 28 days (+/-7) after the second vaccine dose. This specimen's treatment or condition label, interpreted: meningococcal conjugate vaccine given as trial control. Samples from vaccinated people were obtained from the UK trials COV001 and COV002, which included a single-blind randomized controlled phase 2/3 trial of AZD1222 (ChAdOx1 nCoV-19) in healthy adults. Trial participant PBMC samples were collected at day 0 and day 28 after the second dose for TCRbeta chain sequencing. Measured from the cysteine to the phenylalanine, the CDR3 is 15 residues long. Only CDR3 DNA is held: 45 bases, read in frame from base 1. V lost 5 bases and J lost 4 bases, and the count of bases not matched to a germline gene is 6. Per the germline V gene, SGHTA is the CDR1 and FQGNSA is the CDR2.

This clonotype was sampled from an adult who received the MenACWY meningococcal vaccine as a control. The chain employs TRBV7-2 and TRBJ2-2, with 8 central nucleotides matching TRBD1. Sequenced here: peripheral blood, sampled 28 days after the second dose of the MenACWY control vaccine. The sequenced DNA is TGTGCCAGCAGCCCCACAACAGGGGGCACCGGGGAGCTGTTTTTT. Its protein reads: CASSPTTGGTGELFF. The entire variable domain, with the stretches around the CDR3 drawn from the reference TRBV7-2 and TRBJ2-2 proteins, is GAGVSQSPSNKVTEKGKDVELRCDPISGHTALYWYRQSLGQGLEFLIYFQGNSAPDKSGLPSDRFSAERTGGSVSTLTIQRTQQEDSAVYLCASSPTTGGTGELFFGEGSRLTVL.